These 18 T cell receptor beta chains were sequenced from one sample in a study of cytomegalovirus exposure and HLA in healthy donors. The PCR was carried out with 60 Vbeta primers and 13 Jbeta primers. Assay: immunoSEQ multiplex PCR; the TCRdb copy retains only in-frame clones and omits some. Altogether 80,000 to 100,000 clones are present, about three quarters being singletons, with the ten largest covering about 7%. Specimen: PBMCs. The receptors shown here come from a man in his forties or fifties in good health and CMV-seropositive.

The chain recombines TRBV7-2 with TRBJ1-5; 9 nucleotides line up with TRBD1. The germline gives CDR1 SGHTA, CDR2 FQGNSA. V shed 3 bases, J shed 4 bases, and the junction held 7 bases outside the gene matches. This CDR3 region has 16 residues. CDR3 sequence (DNA): TGTGCCAGCAGCTTCGTAAGTGGGACAGGGAATCAGCCCCAGCATTTT. This encodes CASSFVSGTGNQPQHF. Looking up the rest from reference TRBV7-2 and TRBJ1-5 gives the full variable domain: GAGVSQSPSNKVTEKGKDVELRCDPISGHTALYWYRQSLGQGLEFLIYFQGNSAPDKSGLPSDRFSAERTGGSVSTLTIQRTQQEDSAVYLCASSFVSGTGNQPQHFGDGTRLSIL.

This rearrangement joins TRBV7-2 to TRBJ1-1; 7 bases fit TRBD1. After removal of 3 bases from V and 7 bases from J, the junction contained 8 bases not matched to a gene. CDR1 is SGHTA and CDR2 is FQGNSA in the germline V gene. CDR3 length: 14 residues. CDR3 nucleotide sequence: TGTGCCAGCAGCTTTCAACGGACAGGCTTTGAAGCTTTCTTT. Its translation is CASSFQRTGFEAFF.

The DNA for the CDR3 is TGTGCCATACGGGCGGGGGGCAGGAATGAGCAGTTCTTC. It encodes CAIRAGGRNEQFF. J is TRBJ2-1 and V is TRBV6-1; 8 bases match TRBD2. Trimming cost V 10 bases and J 7 bases; bases outside gene matches: 9. CDR1 is MNHNS and CDR2 is SASEGT in the germline V gene. This CDR3 comprises 13 residues.

This clone was recorded once. The V call is TRBV6-5, the J call TRBJ2-1, with TRBD2 as a possible D gene (5 bases). Trimming removed 8 bases at V and 5 bases at J, with 13 bases between. This CDR3 spans 13 amino acids. Germline V gene data show CDR1 as MNHEY and CDR2 as SVGAGI. CDR3 loop: CASAGSIHNEQFF. CDR3 DNA: TGTGCCAGCGCGGGTAGCATACACAATGAGCAGTTCTTC.

This chain links TRBV18 with TRBJ1-1; a possible D gene is TRBD1 (5 bases). The CDR3 spans 14 residues. The germline V gene encodes CDR1 KGHSH and CDR2 LQKENI. The ends were cut back, 2 bases at V and 4 bases at J, with 11 bases in the middle. DNA of the CDR3: TGTGCCAGCTCACCAAACGCTGGGGCCACTGAAGCTTTCTTT. It yields the protein CASSPNAGATEAFF. Together with reference TRBV18 and TRBJ1-1, the CDR3 gives the full variable domain: NAGVMQNPRHLVRRRGQEARLRCSPMKGHSHVYWYRQLPEEGLKFMVYLQKENIIDESGMPKERFSAEFPKEGPSILRIQQVVRGDSAAYFCASSPNAGATEAFFGQGTRLTVV.

CDR3 in amino acids: CASSPTQAGGRVYEQYF. CDR3 nucleotides: TGCGCCAGCAGCCCAACTCAGGCGGGGGGGCGCGTCTACGAGCAGTACTTC. The rearrangement links TRBV5-1 to TRBJ2-7, with 9 bases that match TRBD2. This CDR3 comprises 17 residues. The V gene's germline CDR1 is SGHRS and CDR2 YFSETQ. V lost 4 bases to trimming and J lost 3 bases; unmatched junction nucleotides: 14.

This sequence joins TRBV5-1 and TRBJ2-1, with 10 bases lining up with TRBD2. V dropped 5 bases and J dropped 1; count of bases not matched to a gene: 6. This CDR3 has 16 amino acids. Germline V gene sequence: CDR1 SGHRS, CDR2 YFSETQ. The CDR3 sequence: CASRFSGGSSYNEQFF. In DNA form, the CDR3 reads TGCGCCAGCAGGTTTAGCGGGGGGTCGTCCTACAATGAGCAGTTCTTC.

V is TRBV9 and J is TRBJ1-3, with a weak D call TRBD1 (5 bases). This CDR3 spans 16 amino acids. V was pared by 3 bases and J by 1 base, with 14 bases between. CDR1 is SGDLS and CDR2 is YYNGEE in the germline V gene. The CDR3 protein is CASSGRGDGSGNTIYF. The CDR3 DNA reads TGTGCCAGCAGCGGCCGGGGGGATGGGTCTGGAAACACCATATATTTT.

The chain joins TRBV29-1 to TRBJ2-7; D is perhaps TRBD2 (7 bases). Germline values: CDR1 SQVTM, CDR2 ANQGSEA. This CDR3 spans 14 amino acids. Trimming left V 0 bases short and J 7 bases short, with 16 bases between. The CDR3 reads CSVEERGIAGEQYF. The CDR3 nucleotides are TGCAGCGTTGAAGAGAGGGGGATAGCGGGTGAGCAGTACTTC.

Regarding this clone: An end of the junction does not agree with germline; a read error may underlie this. The chain recombines TRBV7-2 with TRBJ2-1, with a weak D call TRBD2 (5 bases). This CDR3 comprises 14 residues. Germline V CDR1 and CDR2: SGHTA, FQGNSA. The CDR3 reads CASAERRSFNEQFF. The CDR3 DNA reads as TGTGCCAGCGCAGAGCGGAGATCCTTCAATGAGCAGTTCTTC.

This sequence joins TRBV29-1 and TRBJ1-2; 9 nucleotides align to TRBD1. V was clipped by 5 bases and J by 6 bases; unmatched bases: 7. Germline lookup yields CDR1 SQVTM and CDR2 ANQGSEA. The CDR3 consists of 13 residues. The chain's CDR3 is CSVHPTGGNGYTF. The CDR3 DNA reads as TGCAGCGTTCACCCGACAGGGGGGAATGGCTACACCTTC.

The rearrangement uses TRBV10-3 and TRBJ1-1; D might be TRBD1 (5 bases). V shed 4 bases and J shed 1 base, with 10 bases lying between them. The CDR3 runs to 14 residues. Germline CDR1 is ENHRY and CDR2 is SYGVKD. CDR3 region: CAISGPGGNTEAFF. CDR3 DNA sequence: TGTGCCATCAGTGGCCCCGGGGGGAACACTGAAGCTTTCTTT.

The chain combines TRBV7-2 with TRBJ2-1; TRBD1 matches 8 bases. CDR3 length: 15 residues. J gave up 11 bases and V 2 bases, and 11 bases lay outside the gene matches. From germline, CDR1 is SGHTA and CDR2 FQGNSA. The CDR3 sequence is CASSLQPGQAAKQFF. The CDR3 bases are TGTGCCAGCAGCTTACAGCCGGGACAGGCGGCCAAGCAGTTCTTC.

The chain recombines TRBV10-3 with TRBJ2-5; 8 bases match TRBD2. The germline V gene has CDR1 ENHRY and CDR2 SYGVKD. The CDR3 spans 14 residues. V lost 10 bases and J lost 2; bases outside the gene matches: 9. The CDR3 reads CATGGAGGQETQYF. In DNA, the CDR3 is TGTGCCACCGGGGGGGCGGGGGGTCAAGAGACCCAGTACTTC.

This chain uses TRBV7-9 with TRBJ2-4; TRBD1 might be the D (6 bases). CDR1 and CDR2 from the germline V gene are SEHNR and FQNEAQ (reference sequence). With 2 bases removed from V and 1 base from J, the gap between germline ends came to 6 bases. This CDR3 spans 14 amino acids. In nucleotides, the CDR3 is TGTGCCAGCAGCTTACAGGGGGCCAAAAACATTCAGTACTTC. This codes for CASSLQGAKNIQYF.

This clone was found once. The chain joins TRBV4-3 to TRBJ1-2; 7 bases fit TRBD1. Germline assignment: CDR1 LGHNA and CDR2 YSLEER. With V trimmed by 1 base and J by 4 bases, 9 bases remained unmatched. This CDR3 contains 16 residues. CDR3 residues: CASSQGFWDRSYGYTF. The CDR3 DNA reads TGCGCCAGCAGCCAAGGATTTTGGGACAGAAGCTATGGCTACACCTTC.

The chain uses TRBV9 and TRBJ2-1, with 7 bases matching TRBD2. CDR1 and CDR2 from the germline V gene are SGDLS and YYNGEE. This CDR3 is 15 amino acids long. J was trimmed by 6 bases and V by 0 bases; bases with no gene match: 6. The CDR3 protein is CASSVVGGRSNEQFF. DNA of the CDR3: TGTGCCAGCAGCGTAGTGGGGGGGAGATCCAATGAGCAGTTCTTC.

The genes are TRBV6-5 and TRBJ1-2, with 11 positions matching TRBD1. CDR1 is MNHEY and CDR2 is SVGAGI in the germline V gene. V was clipped by 0 bases and J by 7 bases; unmatched bases: 7. The CDR3 runs to 16 residues. In nucleotides, the CDR3 is TGTGCCAGCAGTTACTCTTCGGGACAGGGGGGAGGTGGCTACACCTTC. Protein: CASSYSSGQGGGGYTF.